This T cell receptor (beta chain) emerged from a study of CD8+ T cells in alopecia areata. The study's findings and limits: Persistence of many expanded lesional clones was seen in scalp and blood during tofacitinib. More clonal than normal scalp was lesional scalp, particularly alopecia totalis/universalis.

The treatment here: oral pan-JAK inhibitor, 5-10 mg twice daily. The investigators collected lesional scalp punch biopsies and peripheral blood from alopecia areata patients. Reverse transcribed after extraction, RNA yielded cDNA as the sequencing template. Produced via immunoSEQ multiplex PCR; TCRdb's table is partial and in-frame only. Found here are about 99,000 clones, over 75% of them singletons; the top ten hold over 8.5%. The CDR3 contains 12 residues. Germline-derived CDR1 and CDR2 are SEHNR and FQNEAQ (reference sequence). Turning to this clone: Its cognate antigen is unknown.

This chain uses TRBV7-9 with TRBJ2-5; D possibly corresponds to TRBD1 (6 bases). The end of the DNA is better explained by TRBJ2-7, so the J call may be wrong. Specimen: CD8+ T cells sorted from blood, collected at roughly week 30, from a patient treated with tofacitinib. This TCR was sampled from a human donor with alopecia areata. CDR3 coding DNA: TGTGCCACCTGGACAGAATCCTACGAGCAGTACTTC. As protein: CATWTESYEQYF.